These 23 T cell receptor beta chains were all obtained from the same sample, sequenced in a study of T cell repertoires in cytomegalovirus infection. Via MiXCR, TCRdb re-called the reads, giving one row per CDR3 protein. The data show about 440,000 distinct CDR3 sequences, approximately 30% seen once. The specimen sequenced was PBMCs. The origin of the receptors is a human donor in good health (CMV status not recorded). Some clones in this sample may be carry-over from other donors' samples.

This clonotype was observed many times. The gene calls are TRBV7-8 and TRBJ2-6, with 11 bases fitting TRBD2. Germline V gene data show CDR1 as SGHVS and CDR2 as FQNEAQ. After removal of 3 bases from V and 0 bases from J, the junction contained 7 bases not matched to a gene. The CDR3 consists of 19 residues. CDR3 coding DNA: TGTGCCAGCAGCTTTAGCGGGGGGGCCCAGAGCTCTGGGGCCAACGTCCTGACTTTC. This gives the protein CASSFSGGAQSSGANVLTF.

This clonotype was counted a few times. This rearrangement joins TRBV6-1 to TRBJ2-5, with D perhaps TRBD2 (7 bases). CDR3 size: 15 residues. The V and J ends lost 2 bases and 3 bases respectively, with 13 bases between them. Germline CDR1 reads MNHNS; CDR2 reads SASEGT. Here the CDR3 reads CASSEWRGPKETQYF. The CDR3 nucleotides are TGTGCCAGCAGTGAATGGCGGGGGCCCAAAGAGACCCAGTACTTC.

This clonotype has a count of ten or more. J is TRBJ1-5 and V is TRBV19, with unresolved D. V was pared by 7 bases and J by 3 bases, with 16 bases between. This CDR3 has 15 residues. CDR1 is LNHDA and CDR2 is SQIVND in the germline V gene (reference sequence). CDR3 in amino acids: CASTHRPMINQPQHF. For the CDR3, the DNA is TGTGCCAGTACCCACCGGCCCATGATCAATCAGCCCCAGCATTTT.

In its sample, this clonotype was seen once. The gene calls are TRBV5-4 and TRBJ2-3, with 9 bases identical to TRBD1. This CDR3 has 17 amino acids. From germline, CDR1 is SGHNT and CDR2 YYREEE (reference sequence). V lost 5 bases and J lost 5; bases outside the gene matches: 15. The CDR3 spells CASRIQLGDRDLDTQYF. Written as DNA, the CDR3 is TGTGCCAGCAGAATCCAGTTAGGGGACAGGGACCTAGATACGCAGTATTTT.

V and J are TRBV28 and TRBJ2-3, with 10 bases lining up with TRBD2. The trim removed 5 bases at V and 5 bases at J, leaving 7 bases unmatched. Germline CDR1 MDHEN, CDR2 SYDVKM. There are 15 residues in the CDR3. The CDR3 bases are TGTGCCAGCAGTCCCCACCTAGCGGGGGTAGATACGCAGTATTTT. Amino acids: CASSPHLAGVDTQYF.

CDR3 sequence (DNA): TGTGCCAGCAGTCTCGGGACAGCCGCCCAAGAGACCCAGTACTTC. It codes for CASSLGTAAQETQYF. The chain carries TRBV6-8 and TRBJ2-5; 7 bases match TRBD1. Trimming at V came to 5 bases and at J to 1 base, leaving 7 bases not matched to a gene. CDR3 size: 15 residues. The germline V gene encodes CDR1 MNHGY and CDR2 SAAAGT.

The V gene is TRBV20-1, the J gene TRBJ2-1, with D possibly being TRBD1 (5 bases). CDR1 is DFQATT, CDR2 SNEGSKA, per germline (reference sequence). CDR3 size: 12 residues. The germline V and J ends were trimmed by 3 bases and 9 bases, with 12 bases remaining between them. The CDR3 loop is CSASTGGVEQFF. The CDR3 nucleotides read TGCAGTGCTAGTACAGGTGGGGTTGAGCAGTTCTTC.

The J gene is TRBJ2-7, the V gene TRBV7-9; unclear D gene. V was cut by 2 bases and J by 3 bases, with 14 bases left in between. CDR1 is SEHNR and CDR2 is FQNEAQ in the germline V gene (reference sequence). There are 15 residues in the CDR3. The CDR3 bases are TGTGCCAGCAGCTTAAAAGGAGTCGGTGACTACGAGCAGTACTTC. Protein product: CASSLKGVGDYEQYF.

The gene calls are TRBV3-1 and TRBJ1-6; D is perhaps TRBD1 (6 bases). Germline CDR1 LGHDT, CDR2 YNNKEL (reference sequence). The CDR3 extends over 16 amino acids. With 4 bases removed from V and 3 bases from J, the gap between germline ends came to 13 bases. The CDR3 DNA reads TGTGCCAGCAGCCCAACGTGGACAGACTATAATTCACCCCTCCACTTT. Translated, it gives CASSPTWTDYNSPLHF.

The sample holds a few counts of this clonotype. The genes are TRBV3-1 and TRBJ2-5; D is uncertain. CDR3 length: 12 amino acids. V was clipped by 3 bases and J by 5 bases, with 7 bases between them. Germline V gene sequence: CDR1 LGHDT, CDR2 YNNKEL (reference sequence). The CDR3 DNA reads TGTGCCAGCAGCCAGACCCTGGAGACCCAGTACTTC. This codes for CASSQTLETQYF.

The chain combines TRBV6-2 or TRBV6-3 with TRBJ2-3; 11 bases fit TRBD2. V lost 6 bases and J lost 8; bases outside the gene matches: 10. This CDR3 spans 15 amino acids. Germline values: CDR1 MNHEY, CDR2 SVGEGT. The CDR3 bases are TGTGCCAGCAGCTCGACTAGCGGGGAGCGGGGTACGCAGTATTTT. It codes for CASSSTSGERGTQYF.

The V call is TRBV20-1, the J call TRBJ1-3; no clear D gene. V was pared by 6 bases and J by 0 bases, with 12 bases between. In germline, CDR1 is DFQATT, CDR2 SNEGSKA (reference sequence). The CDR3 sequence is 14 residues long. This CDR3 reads CSAVPLSSGNTIYF. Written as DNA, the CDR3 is TGCAGTGCCGTCCCACTCTCCTCTGGAAACACCATATATTTT.

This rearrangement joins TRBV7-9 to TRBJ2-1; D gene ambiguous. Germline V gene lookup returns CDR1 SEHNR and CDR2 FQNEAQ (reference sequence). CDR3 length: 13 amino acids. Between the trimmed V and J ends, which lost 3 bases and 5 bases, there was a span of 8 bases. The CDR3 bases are TGTGCCAGCAGCTTTTTCGGAAACAATGAGCAGTTCTTC. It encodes CASSFFGNNEQFF.

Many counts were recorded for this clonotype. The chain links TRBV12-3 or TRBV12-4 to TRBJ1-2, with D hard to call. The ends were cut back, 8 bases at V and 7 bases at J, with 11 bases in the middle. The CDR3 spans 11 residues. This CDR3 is CASSRTGGYTF. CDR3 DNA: TGTGCCAGCTCGAGGACGGGTGGCTACACCTTC.

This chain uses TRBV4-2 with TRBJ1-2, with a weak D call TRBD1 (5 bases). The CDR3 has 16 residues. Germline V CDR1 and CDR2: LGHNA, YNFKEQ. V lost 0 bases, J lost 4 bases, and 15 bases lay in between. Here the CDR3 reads CASSQERVGVIYGYTF. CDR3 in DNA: TGTGCCAGCAGCCAAGAGAGGGTAGGGGTTATCTATGGCTACACCTTC.

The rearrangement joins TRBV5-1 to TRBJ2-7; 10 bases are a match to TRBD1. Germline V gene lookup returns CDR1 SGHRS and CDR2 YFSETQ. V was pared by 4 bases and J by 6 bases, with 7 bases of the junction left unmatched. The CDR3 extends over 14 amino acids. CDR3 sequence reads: CASSMGQGLGEQYF. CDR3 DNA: TGCGCCAGCAGCATGGGACAGGGGTTGGGCGAGCAGTACTTC. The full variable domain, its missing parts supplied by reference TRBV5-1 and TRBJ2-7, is KAGVTQTPRYLIKTRGQQVTLSCSPISGHRSVSWYQQTPGQGLQFLFEYFSETQRNKGNFPGRFSGRQFSNSRSEMNVSTLELGDSALYLCASSMGQGLGEQYFGPGTRLTVT.

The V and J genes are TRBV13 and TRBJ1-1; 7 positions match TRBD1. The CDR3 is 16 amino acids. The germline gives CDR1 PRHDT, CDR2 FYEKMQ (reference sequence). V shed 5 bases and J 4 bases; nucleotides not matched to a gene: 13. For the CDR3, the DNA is TGTGCCAGCAGCCGCGACAGGGAGATAGCTGGCACTGAAGCTTTCTTT. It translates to CASSRDREIAGTEAFF.

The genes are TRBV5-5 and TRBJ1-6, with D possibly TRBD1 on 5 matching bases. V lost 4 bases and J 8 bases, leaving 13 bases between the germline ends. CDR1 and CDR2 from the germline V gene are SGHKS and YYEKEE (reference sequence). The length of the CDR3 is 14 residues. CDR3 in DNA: TGTGCCAGCAGCCGGGACCGAGCGGATTCACCCCTCCACTTT. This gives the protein CASSRDRADSPLHF.

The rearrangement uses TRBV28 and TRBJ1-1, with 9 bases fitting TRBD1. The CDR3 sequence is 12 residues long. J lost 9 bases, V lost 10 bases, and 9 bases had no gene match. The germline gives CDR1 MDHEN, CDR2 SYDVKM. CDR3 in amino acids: CATEGDRVQAFF. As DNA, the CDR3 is TGTGCCACAGAAGGGGACAGGGTCCAAGCTTTCTTT.

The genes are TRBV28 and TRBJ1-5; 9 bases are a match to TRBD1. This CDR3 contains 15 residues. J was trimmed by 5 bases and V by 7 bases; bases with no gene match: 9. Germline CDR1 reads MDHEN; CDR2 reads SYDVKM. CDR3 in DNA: TGTGCCAGCACCTCCGGGGACAGGGATTATCAGCCCCAGCATTTT. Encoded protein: CASTSGDRDYQPQHF.

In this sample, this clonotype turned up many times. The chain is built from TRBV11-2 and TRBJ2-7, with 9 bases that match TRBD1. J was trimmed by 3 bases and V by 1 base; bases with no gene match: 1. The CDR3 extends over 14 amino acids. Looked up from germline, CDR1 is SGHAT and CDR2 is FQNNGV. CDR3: CASSLATGGYEQYF. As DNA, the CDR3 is TGTGCCAGCAGCTTAGCGACAGGGGGCTACGAGCAGTACTTC.

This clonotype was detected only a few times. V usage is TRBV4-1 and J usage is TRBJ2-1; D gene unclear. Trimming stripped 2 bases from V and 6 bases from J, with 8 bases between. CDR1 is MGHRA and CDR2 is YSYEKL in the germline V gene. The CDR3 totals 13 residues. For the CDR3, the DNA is TGCGCCAGCAGCCAAATTCTGTCCAATGAGCAGTTCTTC. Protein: CASSQILSNEQFF.

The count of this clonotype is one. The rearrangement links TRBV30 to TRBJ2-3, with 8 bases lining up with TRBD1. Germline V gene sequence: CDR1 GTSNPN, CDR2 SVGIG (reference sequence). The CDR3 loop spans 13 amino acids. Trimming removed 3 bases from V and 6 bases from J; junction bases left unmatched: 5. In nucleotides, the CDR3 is TGTGCCTGGAGGACAGGGGTTTATGATACGCAGTATTTT. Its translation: CAWRTGVYDTQYF. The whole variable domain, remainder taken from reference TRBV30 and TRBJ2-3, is SQTIHQWPATLVQPVGSPLSLECTVEGTSNPNLYWYRQAAGRGLQLLFYSVGIGQISSEVPQNLSASRPQDRQFILSSKKLLLSDSGFYLCAWRTGVYDTQYFGPGTRLTVL.